One T cell receptor beta chain is described in this entry. Trimming pared 0 bases from V and 7 bases from J, leaving 19 bases between. This CDR3 has 17 amino acids. Germline V gene lookup returns CDR1 DFQATT and CDR2 SNEGSKA (reference sequence). This record comes from a study of T-cell reconstitution after alpha-beta-depleted transplantation in children. Preparation of the TCRbeta library was carried out with unique molecular identifiers. TCRdb used MiXCR to reprocess the PCR reads, holding one entry per CDR3 protein. Found here are about 78,000 distinct CDR3 sequences, less than 15% of them singletons; the top ten hold 27%.

The clonotype comes from a male patient aged 2-9 years who had a stem cell transplant for acute lymphoblastic leukemia, so the T cells may come from the graft donor. V gene TRBV20-1 combines with J gene TRBJ1-6; tentative D call: TRBD1 (5 bases). Sample: PBMCs, mostly from graft donor cells, taken 180 days after TCRalphabeta/CD19-depleted stem cell transplant. CDR3 nucleotides: TGCAGTGCTAGAGATCTGGGGCTCACCTCGAGGAATTCACCCCTCCACTTT. This translates into CSARDLGLTSRNSPLHF.